One and the same sample provided the 17 T cell receptor beta chains below, sequenced in a study of HIV-infected children after antiretroviral therapy interruption. As to treatment: PENTA 11 planned treatment interruption arm or continuous ART arm. The TCR library was built from RNA with a 3' RACE protocol and unique molecular identifiers. TCRdb reprocessed the 3' RACE reads with MiXCR, giving one entry per CDR3 protein. Here the sample spans 5,500 to 8,000 distinct CDR3 sequences, roughly 15% being singletons. Sequences were derived from CD45RO+ CD8+ T cells from PBMCs, pooled from several time points, sampled from a donor given antiretroviral therapy, either interrupted or continuous. Subset denoted: memory CD8+ CD45RO+ CD45RA- T cells. These receptor sequences come from a pool of human donors with HIV.

This chain connects TRBV24-1 to TRBJ1-5; no clear D. This CDR3 region has 13 residues. V lost 5 bases, J lost 4 bases, and 8 bases lay in between. Germline CDR1 is KGHDR and CDR2 is SFDVKD. The CDR3 spells CATSGRNNQPQHF. The CDR3 region has the DNA TGTGCCACCAGTGGTAGGAATAATCAGCCCCAGCATTTT.

This clonotype showed up many times. A read error may account for a junction end that differs from germline. This chain links TRBV9 with TRBJ2-1, with TRBD1 matching 7 bases. Germline V gene data show CDR1 as SGDLS and CDR2 as YYNGEE. The CDR3 is made up of 13 amino acids. This CDR3 reads CASSVEGADEQSF. CDR3 nucleotide sequence: TGTGCCAGCAGCGTAGAGGGGGCGGATGAGCAGTCCTTC.

Regarding this clonotype: The junction shows a germline mismatch at one end, possibly a read error. The V gene is TRBV24-1, the J gene TRBJ2-1, with TRBD2 matching over 10 bases. CDR1 KGHDR and CDR2 SFDVKD come from the germline V gene. The CDR3 is 15 residues long. The CDR3 bases are TGTGCCACCAGATCTAGCGGGGGAATCCACAATGAGCAGTCCTTC. This translates into CATRSSGGIHNEQSF.

In its sample, this clonotype was seen many times. This chain connects TRBV5-6 to TRBJ2-3; 7 bases line up with TRBD2. The length of the CDR3 is 16 residues. The germline CDR1 and CDR2 sequences are SGHDT and YYEEEE. V shed 2 bases, J shed 2 bases, and the junction held 8 bases outside the gene matches. CDR3 residues: CASSLDPSGLTDTQYF. CDR3 nucleotides: TGTGCCAGCAGCTTAGACCCTAGCGGCCTCACAGATACGCAGTATTTT.

This clonotype qualifies as medium-sized (0.01 to 0.1%). J is TRBJ1-1 and V is TRBV6-5, with a weak D call TRBD1 (5 bases). Per germline, CDR1 MNHEY and CDR2 SVGAGI. The CDR3 extends over 15 amino acids. Trimming removed 0 bases at V and 8 bases at J, with 16 bases between. CDR3 sequence reads: CASSYSRLAGNEAFF. Here the CDR3 DNA reads TGTGCCAGCAGTTACTCGAGGCTCGCAGGGAACGAAGCTTTCTTT.

There are many counts of this clonotype. The chain uses TRBV12-3 or TRBV12-4 and TRBJ2-7; D may match TRBD1 or TRBD2 (5 bases each). Trimming took off 5 bases at V and 6 bases at J, with 23 bases between the two ends. The CDR3 is made up of 16 amino acids. The CDR3 DNA reads as TGTGCCAGCAGTCAAAATACCGGGACCCTCTCCAGCGAGCAGTACTTC. Amino acid sequence: CASSQNTGTLSSEQYF.

There are many counts of this clonotype. The rearrangement joins TRBV18 to TRBJ1-5; D gene ambiguous. Germline V lookup: CDR1 KGHSH, CDR2 LQKENI. V gave up 2 bases and J gave up 9 bases, with 11 bases separating them. The CDR3 spans 13 residues. The CDR3 sequence is CASSPSYVPPQHF. The CDR3 region has the DNA TGTGCCAGCTCACCATCCTATGTGCCGCCCCAGCATTTT.

This clonotype was counted at least ten times. J is TRBJ2-7 and V is TRBV12-3 or TRBV12-4, with TRBD2 matching 13 bases. CDR3 length: 14 amino acids. The J segment lost 5 bases and the V segment lost 3 bases, leaving 1 base of the junction unmatched. CDR3: CASSFGLAGDEQYF. The CDR3, as DNA: TGTGCCAGCAGTTTCGGACTAGCGGGAGACGAGCAGTACTTC.

Only one count was recorded for this clonotype. The V call is TRBV29-1, the J call TRBJ1-2; a possible D gene is TRBD1 (5 bases). CDR1 is SQVTM, CDR2 ANQGSEA, per germline. The CDR3 extends over 13 amino acids. The V and J ends lost 3 bases and 6 bases respectively, with 14 bases between them. This CDR3 is CSVEIGVKDGYTF. The CDR3 region has the DNA TGCAGCGTTGAGATAGGGGTGAAGGATGGCTACACCTTC. Using reference TRBV29-1 and TRBJ1-2 for the parts outside the CDR3, the full variable domain is SAVISQKPSRDICQRGTSLTIQCQVDSQVTMMFWYRQQPGQSLTLIATANQGSEATYESGFVIDKFPISRPNLTFSTLTVSNMSPEDSSIYLCSVEIGVKDGYTFGSGTRLTVV.

This clonotype was observed at least ten times. In nucleotides, the CDR3 is TGTGCCAGCAGCTTGGCCGAGTTTTCACCCCTCCACTTT. Its translation is CASSLAEFSPLHF. The chain carries TRBV5-6 and TRBJ1-6; D is unclear. The CDR3 sequence is 13 residues long. The ends were cut back, 0 bases at V and 9 bases at J, with 7 bases in the middle. Germline V gene lookup returns CDR1 SGHDT and CDR2 YYEEEE.

In its sample, this clonotype was seen many times. The V and J genes are TRBV7-9 and TRBJ1-1; possibly TRBD1 for D (5 bases). Germline V CDR1 and CDR2: SEHNR, FQNEAQ (reference sequence). CDR3 size: 14 residues. V lost 4 bases and J lost 0, with 9 bases in between. The CDR3 here is CASSSIRVNTEAFF. CDR3 nucleotides: TGTGCCAGCAGCTCCATCAGGGTGAACACTGAAGCTTTCTTT. Variable domain in full (rest from reference TRBV7-9 and TRBJ1-1): DTGVSQNPRHKITKRGQNVTFRCDPISEHNRLYWYRQTLGQGPEFLTYFQNEAQLEKSRLLSDRFSAERPKGSFSTLEIQRTEQGDSAMYLCASSSIRVNTEAFFGQGTRLTVV.

This clonotype was observed many times. Here the CDR3 DNA reads TGTGCCAGCAGCCAAGCCAGGATCTTCTCCGAGCAGTACTTC. Protein product: CASSQARIFSEQYF. The genes are TRBV3-1 and TRBJ2-7; D gene ambiguous. CDR1 is LGHDT and CDR2 is YNNKEL in the germline V gene (reference sequence). The CDR3 covers 14 residues. V was pared by 1 base and J by 6 bases, with 13 bases between.

In this sample, this clonotype turned up many times. The V gene is TRBV4-1, the J gene TRBJ1-2; D is perhaps TRBD1 (5 bases). The CDR3 totals 15 residues. Germline CDR1 reads MGHRA; CDR2 reads YSYEKL. Trimming cost V 4 bases and J 3 bases, with 15 bases left between them. The CDR3: CASSRDLTAYYGYTF. As DNA, the CDR3 is TGCGCCAGCAGCCGAGACTTGACAGCCTACTATGGCTACACCTTC.

This clonotype was seen repeatedly, ten times or more. The chain joins TRBV3-1 to TRBJ2-1; no definite D call. Germline-derived CDR1 and CDR2 are LGHDT and YNNKEL (reference sequence). V was shortened by 1 base and J by 8 bases, with 9 bases between the two germline ends. This CDR3 contains 13 residues. CDR3 in DNA: TGTGCCAGCAGCCAAGTCATTGGTTATGAGCAGTTCTTC. Protein sequence: CASSQVIGYEQFF.

This clonotype is termed medium-sized. The chain links TRBV28 to TRBJ2-3; possibly TRBD1 for D (6 bases). This CDR3 contains 18 residues. Between the trimmed V and J ends, which lost 3 bases and 2 bases, there was a span of 21 bases. CDR1 is MDHEN and CDR2 is SYDVKM in the germline V gene. The CDR3, as DNA: TGTGCCAGCAGTTTTCGACCCTATACACAGGGAATCACAGATACGCAGTATTTT. Its translation: CASSFRPYTQGITDTQYF.

This clonotype appeared many times. The genes are TRBV2 and TRBJ1-4; D not resolved. Germline V gene data show CDR1 as SNHLY and CDR2 as FYNNEI. The V gene lost 3 bases and the J gene lost 3 bases, with 17 bases spanning the gap. This CDR3 contains 17 residues. CDR3 residues: CASSERSGSGANEKLFF. As DNA, the CDR3 is TGTGCCAGCAGTGAGCGGTCCGGGAGTGGGGCTAATGAAAAACTGTTTTTT. Based on the CDR3 plus reference TRBV2 and TRBJ1-4, the full variable domain is EPEVTQTPSHQVTQMGQEVILRCVPISNHLYFYWYRQILGQKVEFLVSFYNNEISEKSEIFDDQFSVERPDGSNFTLKIRSTKLEDSAMYFCASSERSGSGANEKLFFGSGTQLSVL.

Judged by abundance, this clonotype is medium-sized (0.01 to 0.1%). The gene calls are TRBV28 and TRBJ2-5; 8 bases line up with TRBD2. In germline, CDR1 is MDHEN, CDR2 SYDVKM. The V and J ends lost 5 bases and 3 bases, in that order; junction bases with no gene match: 5. CDR3 length: 14 amino acids. The CDR3 region has the DNA TGTGCCAGCAGTCCACTAGCGGACGAAGAGACCCAGTACTTC. This gives the protein CASSPLADEETQYF.